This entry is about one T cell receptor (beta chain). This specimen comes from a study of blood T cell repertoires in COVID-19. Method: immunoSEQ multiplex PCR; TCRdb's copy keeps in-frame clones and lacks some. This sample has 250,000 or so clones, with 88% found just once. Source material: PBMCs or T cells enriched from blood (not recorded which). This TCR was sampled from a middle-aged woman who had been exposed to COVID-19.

The CDR3 loop is CASRAGDEAFF. The CDR3 DNA is TGTGCCAGCAGGGCCGGGGATGAAGCTTTCTTT. This rearrangement joins TRBV6-5 to TRBJ1-1; D is uncertain. Trimming removed 6 bases from V and 7 bases from J, with 9 bases in between. The germline V gene encodes CDR1 MNHEY and CDR2 SVGAGI. The CDR3 has 11 amino acids.